This T cell receptor beta chain is drawn from a study of lymphopenia after photon versus proton radiotherapy. Comment on this clone: Its specificity is unknown.

Produced via immunoSEQ multiplex PCR; TCRdb's table is partial and in-frame only. Of roughly 49,000 clones listed, roughly 90% were seen once; the top ten hold under 20%. This CDR3 spans 14 amino acids. Germline V gene lookup returns CDR1 SGHAT and CDR2 FQNNGV. V gave up 1 base and J gave up 8 bases, with 9 bases separating them. Whole-study results and caveats: Under photons, naive T cells and diversity fell while effector/memory populations rose. Oligoclonal CD8+ Temra expansion after nadir drove photon patients' diversity drop.

The rearrangement joins TRBV11-2 to TRBJ1-6; no definite D call. This TCR derives from a woman in her thirties or forties with cholangiocarcinoma. Sample: peripheral blood, taken from a patient treated with photon-based radiotherapy. Here the CDR3 DNA reads TGTGCCAGCAGCTTAGGCAGGCGGGATTCACCCCTCCACTTT. It specifies CASSLGRRDSPLHF.